The 18 T cell receptor beta chains listed next were all sequenced from one sample in a study of early T cells in non-severe SARS-CoV-2 infection. Via MiXCR, TCRdb re-called the 5' RACE reads, giving one row per CDR3 protein. The sample records approximately 120,000 distinct CDR3 sequences, more than 13% being singletons. Specimen: whole blood. Receptors were obtained from an adult who was a healthcare worker with PCR-confirmed SARS-CoV-2 infection or an uninfected control (not recorded which).

This clonotype was detected only a few times. CDR3 sequence: CASSFSETQYF. CDR3 nucleotides: TGTGCCAGCAGCTTTAGTGAGACCCAGTACTTC. This rearrangement joins TRBV7-9 to TRBJ2-5; no clear D. The CDR3 extends over 11 amino acids. Trimming removed 3 bases from V and 5 bases from J, with 4 bases in between. The germline gives CDR1 SEHNR, CDR2 FQNEAQ (reference sequence). Full variable domain (rest looked up from reference TRBV7-9 and TRBJ2-5): DTGVSQNPRHKITKRGQNVTFRCDPISEHNRLYWYRQTLGQGPEFLTYFQNEAQLEKSRLLSDRFSAERPKGSFSTLEIQRTEQGDSAMYLCASSFSETQYFGPGTRLLVL.

This clonotype appeared many times. V and J are TRBV20-1 and TRBJ1-1; 9 bases line up with TRBD1. The germline CDR1 and CDR2 sequences are DFQATT and SNEGSKA (reference sequence). V shed 1 base, J shed 5 bases, and the junction held 2 bases outside the gene matches. The CDR3 sequence is 13 residues long. CDR3 sequence: CSARGTGETEAFF. CDR3 bases: TGCAGTGCTAGAGGGACAGGGGAAACTGAAGCTTTCTTT.

Many counts were recorded for this clonotype. The chain joins TRBV20-1 to TRBJ1-4, with D uncertain. There are 13 residues in the CDR3. The germline V gene has CDR1 DFQATT and CDR2 SNEGSKA (reference sequence). Trimming shortened V by 2 bases and J by 3 bases, and 7 bases separated the two germline ends. DNA of the CDR3: TGCAGTGCTAGACTAGCACCTAATGAAAAACTGTTTTTT. Protein sequence: CSARLAPNEKLFF.

This clonotype came up many times. The rearrangement joins TRBV20-1 to TRBJ1-4, with D uncertain. Germline V gene lookup returns CDR1 DFQATT and CDR2 SNEGSKA (reference sequence). The V end lost 3 bases, the J end lost 8 bases, and 10 bases lay between the germline ends. CDR3 length: 12 amino acids. DNA of the CDR3: TGCAGTGCTAGGACGGACGGGGAAAAACTGTTTTTT. Protein: CSARTDGEKLFF.

The rearrangement uses TRBV7-8 and TRBJ2-5; 9 bases fit TRBD2. CDR1 is SGHVS and CDR2 is FQNEAQ in the germline V gene. CDR3 size: 16 residues. Losses at the gene ends were 4 bases for V and 5 bases for J; bases not matched to a gene: 11. CDR3 bases: TGTGCCAGCAGCTGGGGCGCGGGGGGGACCTCCGAGACCCAGTACTTC. This codes for CASSWGAGGTSETQYF.

This clonotype appeared a few times. CDR3 sequence (DNA): TGTGCCAGCAGCCCTGGGGGGGATCAATACAATGAGCAGTTCTTC. It specifies CASSPGGDQYNEQFF. The chain has TRBV7-9 and TRBJ2-1; TRBD2 agrees at 7 bases. The CDR3 has 15 residues. Germline assignment: CDR1 SEHNR and CDR2 FQNEAQ (reference sequence). V was clipped by 5 bases and J by 4 bases; unmatched bases: 8.

The chain combines TRBV7-8 with TRBJ1-5; D is ambiguous. Germline CDR1 and CDR2: SGHVS and FQNEAQ. Trimming removed 1 base at V and 4 bases at J, with 8 bases between. The CDR3 covers 14 residues. In DNA, the CDR3 is TGTGCCAGCAGCTTAGTCGATGGAAATCAGCCCCAGCATTTT. Protein: CASSLVDGNQPQHF.

Many counts were recorded for this clonotype. The J gene is TRBJ2-7, the V gene TRBV4-1, with TRBD2 as a possible D gene (5 bases). The length of the CDR3 is 13 residues. Germline values: CDR1 MGHRA, CDR2 YSYEKL. V shed 6 bases and J shed 4 bases, with 13 bases lying between them. The CDR3 loop reads CASSSGRTYEQYF. The CDR3 DNA reads TGCGCCAGCAGTTCCGGACGGACTTACGAGCAGTACTTC.

This chain connects TRBV7-9 to TRBJ1-2; the D is unclear. The CDR3 consists of 13 residues. Between the trimmed V and J ends, which lost 5 bases and 4 bases, there was a span of 11 bases. In germline, CDR1 is SEHNR, CDR2 FQNEAQ (reference sequence). The CDR3 loop is CASSETSAYGYTF. The CDR3 nucleotides read TGTGCCAGCAGCGAAACTTCTGCCTATGGCTACACCTTC. Full variable domain (rest looked up from reference TRBV7-9 and TRBJ1-2): DTGVSQNPRHKITKRGQNVTFRCDPISEHNRLYWYRQTLGQGPEFLTYFQNEAQLEKSRLLSDRFSAERPKGSFSTLEIQRTEQGDSAMYLCASSETSAYGYTFGSGTRLTVV.

The V gene is TRBV18, the J gene TRBJ2-1; 7 bases are shared with TRBD1. Germline V gene sequence: CDR1 KGHSH, CDR2 LQKENI. The CDR3 runs to 15 residues. The ends lost 2 bases at V and 7 bases at J; junction bases unmatched: 8. The CDR3 DNA follows: TGTGCCAGCTCACCAACGAGGGGGCGAAGGAATGAGCAGTTCTTC. Protein: CASSPTRGRRNEQFF.

The sample holds many counts of this clonotype. This rearrangement joins TRBV20-1 to TRBJ1-4; D possibly corresponds to TRBD1 (5 bases). V dropped 3 bases and J dropped 8 bases, with 13 bases sitting between them. This CDR3 has 13 amino acids. Per the germline V gene, CDR1 is DFQATT and CDR2 is SNEGSKA (reference sequence). The CDR3 DNA reads as TGCAGTGCTAGCGGGGGGGGTCGCGAAAAACTGTTTTTT. Translated: CSASGGGREKLFF.

This clonotype was seen only a few times. The genes are TRBV12-3 or TRBV12-4 and TRBJ1-5; TRBD1 agrees at 8 bases. This CDR3 spans 14 amino acids. V dropped 6 bases and J dropped 5; count of bases not matched to a gene: 6. CDR3 amino acids: CASRFTGGHQPQHF. As DNA, the CDR3 is TGTGCCAGCAGGTTCACAGGGGGGCATCAGCCCCAGCATTTT.

The table lists this clonotype with a few counts. In nucleotides, the CDR3 is TGTGCCAGCAGTCCAGGACAGCTTAATGAAAAACTGTTTTTT. Its protein is CASSPGQLNEKLFF. The J gene is TRBJ1-4, the V gene TRBV12-3 or TRBV12-4, with D tentatively TRBD1 (6 bases). The CDR3 spans 14 residues. V shed 5 bases and J shed 4 bases, with 11 bases lying between them.

This clonotype was detected a few times. This chain connects TRBV29-1 to TRBJ2-3, with 7 nucleotides matching TRBD1. Losses at the gene ends were 7 bases for V and 2 bases for J; bases not matched to a gene: 9. Germline-derived CDR1 and CDR2 are SQVTM and ANQGSEA. The CDR3 runs 14 residues. The CDR3 here is CSGSYRGFTDTQYF. The CDR3 DNA reads as TGCAGCGGAAGTTACAGGGGCTTCACAGATACGCAGTATTTT.

The genes are TRBV20-1 and TRBJ2-1, with 7 bases matching TRBD1. This CDR3 contains 14 residues. V lost 3 bases to trimming and J lost 3 bases; unmatched junction nucleotides: 5. Germline V gives CDR1 DFQATT, CDR2 SNEGSKA (reference sequence). In DNA, the CDR3 is TGCAGTGCTAGCGCAACAGGGGACTACAATGAGCAGTTCTTC. It is translated as CSASATGDYNEQFF.

This clonotype was observed a few times. The chain employs TRBV29-1 and TRBJ2-1, with 8 bases that match TRBD1. This CDR3 comprises 11 residues. The V gene end was trimmed by 7 bases and the J gene end by 14 bases; junction bases not matched to a gene: 10. The germline CDR1 and CDR2 sequences are SQVTM and ANQGSEA. Here the CDR3 DNA reads TGCAGCGAGCCCCAGGGGGCGTCGGAGTTCTTC. Its protein product is CSEPQGASEFF.

The table lists this clonotype with a few counts. V and J are TRBV30 and TRBJ1-3; the D is unclear. CDR1 and CDR2 from the germline V gene are GTSNPN and SVGIG (reference sequence). The CDR3 is made up of 14 amino acids. The V end lost 3 bases, the J end lost 0 bases, and 9 bases lay between the germline ends. CDR3 in amino acids: CAWSFKSSGNTIYF. Written as DNA, the CDR3 is TGTGCCTGGAGCTTCAAGAGCTCTGGAAACACCATATATTTT.

This clonotype was counted between two and nine times. The chain combines TRBV7-6 with TRBJ2-1, with D possibly matching TRBD2 (6 bases). The CDR3 consists of 17 residues. The ends were cut back, 1 base at V and 7 bases at J, with 20 bases in the middle. CDR1 is SGHVS, CDR2 FNYEAQ, per germline. CDR3 sequence (DNA): TGTGCCAGCAGCTTAGAAGGGTTTTCGCGGGGATATAATGAGCAGTTCTTC. This codes for CASSLEGFSRGYNEQFF.